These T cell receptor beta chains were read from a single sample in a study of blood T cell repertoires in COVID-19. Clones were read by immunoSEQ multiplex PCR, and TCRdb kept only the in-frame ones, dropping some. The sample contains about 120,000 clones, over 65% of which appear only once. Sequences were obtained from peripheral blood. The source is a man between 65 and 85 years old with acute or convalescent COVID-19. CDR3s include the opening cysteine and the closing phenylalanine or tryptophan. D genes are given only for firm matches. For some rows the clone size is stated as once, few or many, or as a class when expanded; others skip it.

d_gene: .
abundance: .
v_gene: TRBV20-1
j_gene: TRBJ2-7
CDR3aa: CSALRGYEQYF
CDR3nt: TGCAGTGCTCTTCGGGGATACGAGCAGTACTTC

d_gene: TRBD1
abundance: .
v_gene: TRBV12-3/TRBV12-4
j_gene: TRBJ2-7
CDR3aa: CASSWTGLGKQYF
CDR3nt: TGTGCCAGCAGTTGGACAGGGTTAGGCAAGCAGTACTTC

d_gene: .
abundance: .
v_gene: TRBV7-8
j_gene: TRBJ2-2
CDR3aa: CASSLIPGGELFF
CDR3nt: TGTGCCAGCAGCTTAATCCCCGGCGGGGAGCTGTTTTTT

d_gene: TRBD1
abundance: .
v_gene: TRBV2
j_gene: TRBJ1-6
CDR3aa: CASSFMTGGNSPLHF
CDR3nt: TGTGCCAGCAGCTTCATGACAGGGGGTAATTCACCCCTCCACTTT

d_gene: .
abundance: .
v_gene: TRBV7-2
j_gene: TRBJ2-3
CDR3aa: CASSPQRQKTDTQYF
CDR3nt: TGTGCCAGCTCCCCTCAGCGGCAAAAAACAGATACGCAGTATTTT

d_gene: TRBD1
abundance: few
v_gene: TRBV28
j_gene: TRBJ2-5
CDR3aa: CASSSFRQGPEQETQYF
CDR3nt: TGTGCCAGCAGTTCCTTTAGACAGGGACCTGAGCAAGAGACCCAGTACTTC

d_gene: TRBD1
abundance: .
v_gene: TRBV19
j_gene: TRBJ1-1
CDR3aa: CASSSLTGGPGEAFF
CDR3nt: TGTGCCAGTAGTTCCCTCACAGGGGGGCCGGGTGAAGCTTTCTTT

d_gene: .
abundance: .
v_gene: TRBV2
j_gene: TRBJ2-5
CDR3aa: CASSERTYQETQYF
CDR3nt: TGTGCCAGCAGTGAACGGACATATCAAGAGACCCAGTACTTC

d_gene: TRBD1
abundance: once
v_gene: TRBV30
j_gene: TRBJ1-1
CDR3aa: CAWSRGRTEAFF
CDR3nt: TGTGCCTGGAGCAGGGGGCGGACTGAAGCTTTCTTT

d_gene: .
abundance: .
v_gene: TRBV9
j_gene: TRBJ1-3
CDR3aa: CASSVAGGGSGNTIYF
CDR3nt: TGTGCCAGCAGCGTAGCGGGGGGCGGCTCTGGAAACACCATATATTTT

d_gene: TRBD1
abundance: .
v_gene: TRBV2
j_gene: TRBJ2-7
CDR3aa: CASSRDRAYEQYF
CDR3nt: TGTGCCAGCAGTCGGGACAGGGCCTACGAGCAGTACTTC

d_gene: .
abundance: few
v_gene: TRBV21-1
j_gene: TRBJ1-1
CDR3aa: CASSKGEGMNTEAFF
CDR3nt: TGTGCCAGCAGCAAAGGCGAGGGTATGAACACTGAAGCTTTCTTT

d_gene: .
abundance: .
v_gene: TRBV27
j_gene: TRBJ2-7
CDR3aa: CASSAQTGFSYEQYF
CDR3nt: TGTGCCAGCAGTGCTCAGACAGGATTCTCCTACGAGCAGTACTTC

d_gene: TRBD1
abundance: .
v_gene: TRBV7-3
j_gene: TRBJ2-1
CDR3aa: CASSLGGQGGRGEQFF
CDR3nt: TGTGCCAGCAGCTTAGGGGGACAGGGAGGGCGCGGTGAGCAGTTCTTC

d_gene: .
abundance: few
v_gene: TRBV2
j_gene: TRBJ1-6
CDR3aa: CASREDNNSPLHF
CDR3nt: TGTGCCAGCAGGGAGGATAATAATTCACCCCTCCACTTT

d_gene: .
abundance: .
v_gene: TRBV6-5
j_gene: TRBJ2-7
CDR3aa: CASSYSMEEQYF
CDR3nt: TGTGCCAGCAGTTACTCGATGGAGGAGCAGTACTTC

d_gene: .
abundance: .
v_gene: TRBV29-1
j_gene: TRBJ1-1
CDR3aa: CSGMLTGDTEAFF
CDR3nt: TGCAGCGGGATGTTGACGGGGGACACTGAAGCTTTCTTT

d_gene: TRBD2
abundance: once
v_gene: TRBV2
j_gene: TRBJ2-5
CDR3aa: CANRRLAGGLAQYF
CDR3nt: TGTGCCAACCGTAGACTAGCGGGGGGTTTGGCCCAGTACTTC

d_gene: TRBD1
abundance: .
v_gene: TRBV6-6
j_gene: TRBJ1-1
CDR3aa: CASSLNRGQTEAFF
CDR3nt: TGTGCCAGCAGCCTTAACAGGGGGCAAACTGAAGCTTTCTTT

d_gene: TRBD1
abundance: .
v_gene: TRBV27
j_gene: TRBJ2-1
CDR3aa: CASSSRDSYNEQFF
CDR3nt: TGTGCCAGCAGTTCTCGGGACAGTTACAATGAGCAGTTCTTC

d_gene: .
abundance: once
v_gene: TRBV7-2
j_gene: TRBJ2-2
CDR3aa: CASSLEWPGELFF
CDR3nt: TGTGCCAGCAGCTTAGAATGGCCGGGGGAGCTGTTTTTT

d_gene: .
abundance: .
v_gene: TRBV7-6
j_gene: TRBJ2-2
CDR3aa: CASSLVSRDTGELFF
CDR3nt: TGTGCCAGCAGCTTAGTTTCCAGGGACACCGGGGAGCTGTTTTTT

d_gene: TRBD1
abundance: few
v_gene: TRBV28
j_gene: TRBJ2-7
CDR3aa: CASRAPYRGGEQYF
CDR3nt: TGTGCCAGCAGAGCCCCCTACAGGGGCGGCGAGCAGTACTTC

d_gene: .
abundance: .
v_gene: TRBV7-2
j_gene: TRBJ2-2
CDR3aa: CASSLQGSDTGELFF
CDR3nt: TGTGCCAGCAGCTTACAGGGAAGCGACACCGGGGAGCTGTTTTTT

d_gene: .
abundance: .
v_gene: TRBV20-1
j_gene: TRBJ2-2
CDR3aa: CSASNPGGPTGELFF
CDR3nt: TGCAGTGCTAGTAACCCAGGAGGGCCGACCGGGGAGCTGTTTTTT

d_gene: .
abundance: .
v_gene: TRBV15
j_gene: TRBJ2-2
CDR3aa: CATSRDGTGELFF
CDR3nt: TGTGCCACCAGCAGAGACGGCACCGGGGAGCTGTTTTTT

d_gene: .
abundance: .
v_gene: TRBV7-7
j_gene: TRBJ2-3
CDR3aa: CASSLAVGGRDTQYF
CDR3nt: TGTGCCAGCAGCTTAGCAGTGGGGGGTCGAGATACGCAGTATTTT

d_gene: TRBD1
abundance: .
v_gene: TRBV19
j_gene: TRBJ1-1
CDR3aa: CASSIRTGQGLGNTEAFF
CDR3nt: TGTGCCAGTAGTATAAGGACGGGACAGGGGCTCGGGAACACTGAAGCTTTCTTT

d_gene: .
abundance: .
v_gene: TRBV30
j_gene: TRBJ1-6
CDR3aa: CACPSQGQYSPLHF
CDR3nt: TGTGCCTGCCCTTCGCAGGGGCAGTATTCACCCCTCCACTTT

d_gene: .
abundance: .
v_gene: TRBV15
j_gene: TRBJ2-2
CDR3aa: CATSRDPVTGELFF
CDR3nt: TGTGCCACCAGCAGAGATCCGGTGACCGGGGAGCTGTTTTTT

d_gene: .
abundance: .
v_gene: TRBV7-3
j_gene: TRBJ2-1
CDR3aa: CASSLGRGPSSYNEQFF
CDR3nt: TGTGCCAGCAGCTTGGGGCGCGGCCCCAGCTCCTACAATGAGCAGTTCTTC

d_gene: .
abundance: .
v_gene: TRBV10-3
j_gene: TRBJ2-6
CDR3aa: CAISEQGGVGANVLTF
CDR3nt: TGTGCCATCAGTGAACAGGGAGGGGTTGGGGCCAACGTCCTGACTTTC

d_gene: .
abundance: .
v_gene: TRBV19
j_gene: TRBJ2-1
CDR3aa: CASSLGTLSSYNEQFF
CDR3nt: TGTGCCAGTAGCCTCGGGACTCTAAGCTCCTACAATGAGCAGTTCTTC

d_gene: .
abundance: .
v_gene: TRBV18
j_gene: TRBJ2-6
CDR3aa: CASSLRGGASTGANVLTF
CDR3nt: TGTGCCAGCTCACTCCGAGGGGGGGCGAGTACTGGGGCCAACGTCCTGACTTTC

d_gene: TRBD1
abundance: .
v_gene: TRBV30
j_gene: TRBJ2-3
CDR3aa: CAWSKSRDRGYTDTQYF
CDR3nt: TGTGCCTGGAGTAAGAGCCGGGACAGGGGATACACAGATACGCAGTATTTT

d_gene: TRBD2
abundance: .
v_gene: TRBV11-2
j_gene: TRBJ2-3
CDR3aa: CASSLEVSSGGAFFSDTQYF
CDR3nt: TGTGCCAGCAGCTTAGAGGTTTCTAGCGGGGGGGCCTTTTTCTCAGATACGCAGTATTTT

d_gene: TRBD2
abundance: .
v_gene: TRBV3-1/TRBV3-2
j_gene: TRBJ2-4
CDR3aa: CASSPSGVDIQYF
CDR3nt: TGTGCCAGCAGCCCTAGCGGGGTGGACATTCAGTACTTC

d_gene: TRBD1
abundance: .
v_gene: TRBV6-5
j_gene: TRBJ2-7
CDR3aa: CASSYSRGPLSYEQYF
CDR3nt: TGTGCCAGCAGTTACTCTAGGGGGCCGCTATCCTACGAGCAGTACTTC

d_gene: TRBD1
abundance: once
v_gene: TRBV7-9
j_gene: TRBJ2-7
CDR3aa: CASSWTGSSYEQYF
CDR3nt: TGTGCCAGCAGCTGGACAGGGAGCTCCTACGAGCAGTACTTC

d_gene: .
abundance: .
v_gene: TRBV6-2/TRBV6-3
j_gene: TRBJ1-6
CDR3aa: CASSYSGGGYNSPLHF
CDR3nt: TGTGCCAGCAGTTACTCGGGAGGGGGCTATAATTCACCCCTCCACTTT

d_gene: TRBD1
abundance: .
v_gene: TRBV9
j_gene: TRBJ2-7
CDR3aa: CASSPKPGQGAVKF
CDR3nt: TGTGCCAGCAGCCCAAAGCCTGGACAGGGGGCCGTGAAGTTC